One sample yielded the 22 T cell receptor beta chains listed below, sequenced in a study of spatial heterogeneity in lung cancer. Time point given: sample taken at primary tumor resection. MiXCR was run by TCRdb on the 5' RACE reads, yielding one entry per CDR3 protein. Among over 50,000 distinct CDR3 sequences listed, approximately 6% were seen once. The sample was PBMCs, taken at surgery. These receptors originate from a female donor with early-stage non-small cell lung cancer.

V gene TRBV15 combines with J gene TRBJ1-5; D call uncertain. V dropped 5 bases and J dropped 1 base, with 9 bases sitting between them. The CDR3 is made up of 14 amino acids. Per germline, CDR1 LNHNV and CDR2 YYDKDF (reference sequence). The CDR3 DNA reads as TGTGCCACCAGCCTTAAAGGGAGCAATCAGCCCCAGCATTTT. Translation: CATSLKGSNQPQHF.

In its sample, this clonotype was seen a few times. The rearrangement uses TRBV19 and TRBJ2-7; TRBD1 aligns across 9 bases. V gave up 3 bases and J gave up 1 base; unmatched junction bases: 4. Germline V gene lookup returns CDR1 LNHDA and CDR2 SQIVND (reference sequence). The CDR3 spans 15 residues. CDR3 bases: TGTGCCAGTAGTATGGGGACAGGGCCTTCCTACGAGCAGTACTTC. This gives the protein CASSMGTGPSYEQYF.

The chain joins TRBV2 to TRBJ1-3, with 7 bases lining up with TRBD1. The CDR3 runs 15 residues. Germline V CDR1 and CDR2: SNHLY, FYNNEI. V dropped 6 bases and J dropped 0; count of bases not matched to a gene: 5. The CDR3 loop reads CASSRTGDSGNTIYF. The CDR3 DNA follows: TGTGCCAGCAGCCGAACAGGGGACTCTGGAAACACCATATATTTT.

At least ten counts were recorded for this clonotype. The V call is TRBV28, the J call TRBJ1-1; 7 bases agree with TRBD1. V lost 1 base and J lost 0; bases outside the gene matches: 5. This CDR3 contains 16 residues. CDR1 MDHEN and CDR2 SYDVKM come from the germline V gene. CDR3 DNA sequence: TGTGCCAGCAGTTTATCCTCACAGGGGATGAACACTGAAGCTTTCTTT. Encoded protein: CASSLSSQGMNTEAFF.

This clonotype was recorded at least ten times. The V and J genes are TRBV7-9 and TRBJ2-1; D is uncertain. CDR3 length equals 15 residues. Germline CDR1 is SEHNR and CDR2 is FQNEAQ (reference sequence). The germline V and J ends were trimmed by 6 bases and 4 bases, with 16 bases remaining between them. CDR3 residues: CASSLPAPAYNEQFF. The CDR3 coding sequence is TGTGCCAGCAGTCTTCCGGCCCCAGCTTACAATGAGCAGTTCTTC.

This clonotype was counted ten times or more. V usage is TRBV28 and J usage is TRBJ2-7; D remains ambiguous. Germline V gene lookup returns CDR1 MDHEN and CDR2 SYDVKM. The ends were cut back, 1 base at V and 2 bases at J, with 12 bases in the middle. The CDR3 totals 15 residues. CDR3 residues: CASSLFPFVTYEQYF. The CDR3 bases are TGTGCCAGCAGTTTATTTCCATTCGTTACCTACGAGCAGTACTTC.

There are many counts of this clonotype. This chain connects TRBV4-1 to TRBJ1-4, with a weak D call TRBD1 (5 bases). Trimming took 4 bases from V and 4 from J, leaving 16 bases between them. The CDR3 is 16 residues long. Germline loops: CDR1 MGHRA, CDR2 YSYEKL. CDR3 nucleotides: TGCGCCAGCAGCCGCGAGGCCAGGGTCAATAATGAAAAACTGTTTTTT. Translated, it gives CASSREARVNNEKLFF.

This clonotype was counted many times. The V gene is TRBV5-1, the J gene TRBJ2-5; TRBD2 aligns across 8 bases. The CDR3 covers 15 residues. Losses at the gene ends were 4 bases for V and 4 bases for J; bases not matched to a gene: 9. The germline CDR1 and CDR2 sequences are SGHRS and YFSETQ. The CDR3, as DNA: TGCGCCAGCAGCCCAGGTCGGGGGGGCACAGAGACCCAGTACTTC. It specifies CASSPGRGGTETQYF. The entire variable domain, with the rest obtained from reference TRBV5-1 and TRBJ2-5, is as follows: KAGVTQTPRYLIKTRGQQVTLSCSPISGHRSVSWYQQTPGQGLQFLFEYFSETQRNKGNFPGRFSGRQFSNSRSEMNVSTLELGDSALYLCASSPGRGGTETQYFGPGTRLLVL.

In this sample, this clonotype turned up many times. The chain is built from TRBV6-5 and TRBJ1-6; 9 nucleotides agree with TRBD1. Germline V gene lookup returns CDR1 MNHEY and CDR2 SVGAGI. The CDR3 consists of 14 residues. J was trimmed by 6 bases and V by 5 bases; bases with no gene match: 2. CDR3 sequence (DNA): TGTGCCAGCAGTGACAGGGGGGGTAATTCACCCCTCCACTTT. Protein product: CASSDRGGNSPLHF.

This clonotype was seen many times. The chain recombines TRBV24-1 with TRBJ2-7; perhaps TRBD1 as D (5 bases). Looked up from germline, CDR1 is KGHDR and CDR2 is SFDVKD. The CDR3 runs 15 residues. V lost 1 base and J lost 4, with 13 bases in between. CDR3 DNA sequence: TGTGCCACCAGTGATTTAGGGGATTACGGGTACGAGCAGTACGTC. Translating gives CATSDLGDYGYEQYV.

This clonotype appeared many times. The chain has TRBV5-1 and TRBJ1-5; D is uncertain. V dropped 3 bases and J dropped 2 bases, with 12 bases sitting between them. There are 15 residues in the CDR3. The V gene's germline CDR1 is SGHRS and CDR2 YFSETQ. The CDR3 DNA reads TGCGCCAGCAGCTCCTACGATTCGGGCAATCAGCCCCAGCATTTT. As protein: CASSSYDSGNQPQHF.

This clonotype was counted a few times. The chain carries TRBV3-1 and TRBJ2-1, with no clear D. Germline V gives CDR1 LGHDT, CDR2 YNNKEL (reference sequence). The CDR3 loop spans 12 amino acids. V lost 0 bases and J 9 bases, leaving 6 bases between the germline ends. The CDR3 spells CASSQDIGEQFF. For the CDR3, the DNA is TGTGCCAGCAGCCAAGATATTGGTGAGCAGTTCTTC.

The chain uses TRBV19 and TRBJ1-5; TRBD1 is a possible D gene (5 bases). Germline V gene lookup returns CDR1 LNHDA and CDR2 SQIVND (reference sequence). Trimming removed 5 bases at V and 5 bases at J, with 13 bases between. The CDR3 runs 14 residues. CDR3 bases: TGTGCCAGTAGTTGGGGCCTCCAGGATCAGCCCCAGCATTTT. Translating it yields CASSWGLQDQPQHF.

A few counts support this clonotype. The chain carries TRBV6-5 and TRBJ1-1; no reliable D call. The CDR3 sequence is 13 residues long. Germline V gene lookup returns CDR1 MNHEY and CDR2 SVGAGI. Trimming removed 5 bases from V and 7 bases from J, with 14 bases in between. CDR3 DNA: TGTGCCAGCAGTCCCCGCCCTCCGGGTGAAGCTTTCTTT. The encoded protein is CASSPRPPGEAFF.

The table lists this clonotype with many counts. This chain links TRBV5-1 with TRBJ2-1; TRBD2 matches at 13 bases. CDR1 SGHRS and CDR2 YFSETQ come from the germline V gene. The CDR3 runs 15 residues. Trimming took 0 bases from V and 8 from J; bases not matched to a gene: 2. CDR3 protein: CASSLGGLAGDEQFF. The CDR3 bases are TGCGCCAGCAGCTTGGGAGGACTAGCGGGGGATGAGCAGTTCTTC.

The V gene is TRBV7-9, the J gene TRBJ2-3; the match to TRBD2 covers 10 bases. Trimming cost V 4 bases and J 2 bases; bases outside gene matches: 12. The CDR3 sequence is 18 residues long. Germline values: CDR1 SEHNR, CDR2 FQNEAQ (reference sequence). The DNA for the CDR3 is TGTGCCAGCAGCTCCCTCTTGAGCGGGGGGGCCAACACAGATACGCAGTATTTT. Its translation: CASSSLLSGGANTDTQYF.

This clonotype has a count of ten or more. The J gene is TRBJ2-7, the V gene TRBV6-5; 9 bases agree with TRBD2. The germline gives CDR1 MNHEY, CDR2 SVGAGI. This CDR3 contains 14 residues. V was pared by 4 bases and J by 0 bases, with 1 base of the junction left unmatched. This CDR3 reads CASSSTSGSYEQYF. CDR3 nucleotides: TGTGCCAGCAGTTCGACTAGCGGCTCCTACGAGCAGTACTTC.

Concerning this clonotype: A read error is possible here, since a much larger clone lies one base away. The chain has TRBV10-3 and TRBJ2-3; TRBD2 matches at 7 bases. Germline CDR1 and CDR2: ENHRY and SYGVKD. Losses at the gene ends were 0 bases for V and 4 bases for J; bases not matched to a gene: 4. The CDR3 is 15 residues long. CDR3 amino acids: CAISESVGGADTQYF. CDR3 coding DNA: TGTGCCATCAGTGAGTCAGTGGGAGGGGCAGATACGCAGTATTTT.

This clonotype was seen at least ten times. V gene TRBV10-2 combines with J gene TRBJ2-1; 15 bases align to TRBD2. The V and J ends lost 5 bases and 0 bases, in that order; junction bases with no gene match: 5. Germline values: CDR1 WSHSY, CDR2 SAAADI. This CDR3 region has 18 residues. The CDR3 DNA sequence: TGCGCCAGCAGTCCGGGACTAGCGGGGGGTAGCTCCTACAATGAGCAGTTCTTC. Residues: CASSPGLAGGSSYNEQFF.

The sample holds a few counts of this clonotype. The CDR3 DNA follows: TGTGCCTGGAGTCCAGGGACAGGGGCGAACACTGAAGCTTTCTTT. Its protein is CAWSPGTGANTEAFF. The rearrangement uses TRBV30 and TRBJ1-1, with 10 nucleotides matching TRBD1. The CDR3 is made up of 15 amino acids. V shed 2 bases, J shed 1 base, and the junction held 4 bases outside the gene matches. In germline, CDR1 is GTSNPN, CDR2 SVGIG (reference sequence).

This clonotype was observed at least ten times. This chain connects TRBV7-9 to TRBJ2-5; the D is unclear. The CDR3 loop spans 12 amino acids. Trimming took off 5 bases at V and 3 bases at J, with 7 bases between the two ends. Germline V gene sequence: CDR1 SEHNR, CDR2 FQNEAQ (reference sequence). The CDR3 DNA follows: TGTGCCAGCAGCCCCGTAGAAGAGACCCAGTACTTC. It encodes CASSPVEETQYF.

The V call is TRBV7-3, the J call TRBJ2-2; weak D call: TRBD1 (5 bases). This CDR3 has 17 residues. Per germline, CDR1 SGHTA and CDR2 FQGTGA. Trimming removed 0 bases at V and 0 bases at J, with 11 bases between. The CDR3 DNA sequence: TGTGCCAGCAGCTTAACGGGGCTGCGGACGAACACCGGGGAGCTGTTTTTT. Protein sequence: CASSLTGLRTNTGELFF.